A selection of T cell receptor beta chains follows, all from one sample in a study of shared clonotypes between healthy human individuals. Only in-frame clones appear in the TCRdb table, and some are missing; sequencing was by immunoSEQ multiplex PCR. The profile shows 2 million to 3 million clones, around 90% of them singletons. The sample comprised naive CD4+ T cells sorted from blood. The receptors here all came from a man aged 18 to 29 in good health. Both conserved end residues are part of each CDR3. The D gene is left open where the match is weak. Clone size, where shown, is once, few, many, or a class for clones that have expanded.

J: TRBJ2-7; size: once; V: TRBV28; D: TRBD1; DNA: TGTGCCAGCAGTTCCCCCACAGGGGTCTTAAACGAGCAGTACTTC; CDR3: CASSSPTGVLNEQYF
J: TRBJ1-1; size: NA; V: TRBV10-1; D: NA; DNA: TGCGCCAGCAGTGAAGGGAGAGTGACTGAAGCTTTCTTT; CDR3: CASSEGRVTEAFF
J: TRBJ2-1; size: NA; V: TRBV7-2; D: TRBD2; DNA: TGTGCCAGCAGCTTAGGTGGTAGCGGGAGACACAATGAGCAGTTCTTC; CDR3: CASSLGGSGRHNEQFF
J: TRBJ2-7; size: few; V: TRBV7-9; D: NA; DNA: TGTGCCAGCAGCTTAGACAGGGACTCCTACGAGCAGTACTTC; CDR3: CASSLDRDSYEQYF
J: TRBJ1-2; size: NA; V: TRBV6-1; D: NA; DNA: TGTGCCAGCAGTCTTAACATCAACTATGGCTACACCTTC; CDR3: CASSLNINYGYTF
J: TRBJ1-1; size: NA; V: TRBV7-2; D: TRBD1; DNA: TGTGCCAGCAGCTTCCCCGGGACAGGGATCACTGAAGCTTTCTTT; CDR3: CASSFPGTGITEAFF
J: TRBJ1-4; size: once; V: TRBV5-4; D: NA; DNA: TGTGCCAGCAGCAAAGAGGGACTTCCTGAAAAACTGTTTTTT; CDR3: CASSKEGLPEKLFF
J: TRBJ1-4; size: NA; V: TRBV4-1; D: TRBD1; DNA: TGCGCCAGCAGCTCTCCGGGACAGGGAGGTGAAAAACTGTTTTTT; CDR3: CASSSPGQGGEKLFF
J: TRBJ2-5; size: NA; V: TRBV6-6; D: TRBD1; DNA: TGTGCCAGCACCCGACAGGGCTACGAGACCCAGTACTTC; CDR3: CASTRQGYETQYF
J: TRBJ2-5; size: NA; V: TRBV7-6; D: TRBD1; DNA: TGTGCCAGCAGCTTAGTTGAGTCGGCAGGGGGCGTTAAGACCCAGTACTTC; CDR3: CASSLVESAGGVKTQYF
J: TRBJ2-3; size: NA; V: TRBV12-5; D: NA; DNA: TGTGCTAGTGGTTTGGTACGGAAGGGGGGGCTTAGCACAGATACGCAGTATTTT; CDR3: CASGLVRKGGLSTDTQYF
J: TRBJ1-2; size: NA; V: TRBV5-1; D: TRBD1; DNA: TGCGCCAGCAGCTTGGGCGATGGACAGGGAAACTATGGCTACACCTTC; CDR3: CASSLGDGQGNYGYTF
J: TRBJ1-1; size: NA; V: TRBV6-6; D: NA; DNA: TGTGCCAGCAGTTACTCCTGGCCAGAAGAAGCTTTCTTT; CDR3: CASSYSWPEEAFF
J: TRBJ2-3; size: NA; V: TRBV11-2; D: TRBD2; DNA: TGTGCCAGCAGCTTTCAGACTAGCGGTACAGATACGCAGTATTTT; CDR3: CASSFQTSGTDTQYF
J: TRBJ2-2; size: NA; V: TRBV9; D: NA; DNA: TGTGCCAGCAGCGTAGTGGAGGGCGCGAGCACCGGGGAGCTGTTTTTT; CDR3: CASSVVEGASTGELFF
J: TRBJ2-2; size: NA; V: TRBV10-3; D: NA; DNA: TGTGCCATCAGTGAGTTTGGGACCGGGGAGCTGTTTTTT; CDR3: CAISEFGTGELFF
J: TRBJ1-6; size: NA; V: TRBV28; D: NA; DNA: TGTGCCAGCAGTTTTCCCACCCTGAACCGTCGGGTTGGGAATTCACCCCTCCACTTT; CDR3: CASSFPTLNRRVGNSPLHF
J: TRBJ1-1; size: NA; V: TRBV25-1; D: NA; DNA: TGTGCCAGCGCCCTCTCAGGTTTGAACACTGAAGCTTTCTTT; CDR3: CASALSGLNTEAFF
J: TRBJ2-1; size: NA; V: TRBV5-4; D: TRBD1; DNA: TGTGCCAGCAGCCCGACAGGGAATGAGCAGTTCTTC; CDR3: CASSPTGNEQFF
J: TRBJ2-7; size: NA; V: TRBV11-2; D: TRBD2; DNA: TGTGCCAGCAGCTCCGGACTAGCGGTATCCTACGAGCAGTACTTC; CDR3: CASSSGLAVSYEQYF
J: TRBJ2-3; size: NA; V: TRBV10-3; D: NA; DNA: TGTGCCATCAGTGGTCCGGGACCCACAGATACGCAGTATTTT; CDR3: CAISGPGPTDTQYF
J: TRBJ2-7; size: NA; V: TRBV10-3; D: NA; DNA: TGTGCCATCAGTGAAGGGGCTACCCAATACGAGCAGTACTTC; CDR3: CAISEGATQYEQYF
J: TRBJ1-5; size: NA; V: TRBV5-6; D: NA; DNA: TGTGCCAGCAGCTTGCTCGATCAGCCCCAGCATTTT; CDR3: CASSLLDQPQHF
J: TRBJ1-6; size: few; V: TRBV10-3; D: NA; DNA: TGTGCCATCAGTAACGATCGGGTTAATTCACCCCTCCACTTT; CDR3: CAISNDRVNSPLHF
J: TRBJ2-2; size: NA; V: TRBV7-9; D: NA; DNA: TGTGCCAGCAGCTTTACCGGGGCTCGGTGGACCGGGGAGCTGTTTTTT; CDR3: CASSFTGARWTGELFF
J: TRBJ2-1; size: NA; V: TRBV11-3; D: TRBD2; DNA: TGTGCCAGCAGCTTAGGAGGGCGGGGGACCTACAATGAGCAGTTCTTC; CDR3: CASSLGGRGTYNEQFF
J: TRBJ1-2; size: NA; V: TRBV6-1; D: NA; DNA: TGTGCCAGCAGTGAAGCGCTTCCCGCCAGGGGCTACACCTTC; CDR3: CASSEALPARGYTF
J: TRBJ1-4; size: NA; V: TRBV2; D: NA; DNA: TGTGCCAGCCGGGCGGAGCATAATGAAAAACTGTTTTTT; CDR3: CASRAEHNEKLFF
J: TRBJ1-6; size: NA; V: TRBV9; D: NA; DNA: TGTGCCAGCAGCGTCCACTTGGGGGGAGTGGGGAATTCACCCCTCCACTTT; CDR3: CASSVHLGGVGNSPLHF
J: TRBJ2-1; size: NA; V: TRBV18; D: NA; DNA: TGTGCCAGCTCACCAGACCCCCCCAGGACAGTGGGTCGCAATGAGCAGTTCTTC; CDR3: CASSPDPPRTVGRNEQFF
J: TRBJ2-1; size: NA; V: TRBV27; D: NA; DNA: TGTGCCAGCAGTTTAGTCAGGACATACAATGAGCAGTTCTTC; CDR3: CASSLVRTYNEQFF